This is a list of T cell receptor beta chains from one sample in a study of a mutant IDH1 vaccine in newly diagnosed glioma. Measured with immunoSEQ multiplex PCR; TCRdb has only the in-frame clones, and not every one. The profile shows 30,000 or so clones, roughly nine tenths of them singletons. The source material was PBMCs, sampled from a glioma patient treated with radiotherapy, temozolomide or both. These TCRs come from a woman aged 35 to 49 with glioma. Both conserved end residues are part of each CDR3. D genes are given only for firm matches. For some rows the clone size is stated as once, few or many, or as a class when expanded; others skip it.

CDR3 DNA: TGTGCCAGCAGCGTATACAGGGTCGGCAATGAGCAGTTCTTC
CDR3 protein: CASSVYRVGNEQFF
D gene: -
V gene: TRBV5-4
J gene: TRBJ2-1
clone size: -

CDR3 DNA: TGTGCCAGCAGCGTGACTAGCGGGACGCTTGAGCAGTTCTTC
CDR3 protein: CASSVTSGTLEQFF
D gene: TRBD2
V gene: TRBV7-9
J gene: TRBJ2-1
clone size: -

CDR3 DNA: TGTGCCAGCAGTTTCGGGACAGGGTTCTACGAGCAGTACTTC
CDR3 protein: CASSFGTGFYEQYF
D gene: TRBD1
V gene: TRBV27
J gene: TRBJ2-7
clone size: -

CDR3 DNA: TGTGCCACCAGCCGGGCGTACACAGATACGCAGTATTTT
CDR3 protein: CATSRAYTDTQYF
D gene: -
V gene: TRBV15
J gene: TRBJ2-3
clone size: -

CDR3 DNA: TGTGCCAGCAGCCCAGTGGGGGGGATGGTATTCTCTGACACAGATACGCAGTATTTT
CDR3 protein: CASSPVGGMVFSDTDTQYF
D gene: TRBD2
V gene: TRBV9
J gene: TRBJ2-3
clone size: -

CDR3 DNA: TGTGCCAGCAGCCACGGACAATTTAATGAAAAACTGTTTTTT
CDR3 protein: CASSHGQFNEKLFF
D gene: -
V gene: TRBV27
J gene: TRBJ1-4
clone size: -

CDR3 DNA: TGTGCCAGCAGACCACCCATGGGGACCCAGAGTGCAGATACGCAGTATTTT
CDR3 protein: CASRPPMGTQSADTQYF
D gene: -
V gene: TRBV7-8
J gene: TRBJ2-3
clone size: -

CDR3 DNA: TGTGCCAGCAGCGCGAACACAAACTACTATGGCTACACCTTC
CDR3 protein: CASSANTNYYGYTF
D gene: -
V gene: TRBV5-4
J gene: TRBJ1-2
clone size: few

CDR3 DNA: TGCGCCAGCAGCTTGACAACGACTAATGAAAAACTGTTTTTT
CDR3 protein: CASSLTTTNEKLFF
D gene: -
V gene: TRBV5-1
J gene: TRBJ1-4
clone size: once

CDR3 DNA: TGTGCCACCGGGACAGGGACACCCACTTTC
CDR3 protein: CATGTGTPTF
D gene: TRBD1
V gene: TRBV6-6
J gene: TRBJ2-7
clone size: -

CDR3 DNA: TGTGCCAGCAGCTTAGGTGGCAGGGGGCGGGCCCCAGATACGCAGTATTTT
CDR3 protein: CASSLGGRGRAPDTQYF
D gene: TRBD1
V gene: TRBV11-2
J gene: TRBJ2-3
clone size: -

CDR3 DNA: TGTGCCAGCAGTGGGGCCGCCAGGGAGCTGTTTTTT
CDR3 protein: CASSGAARELFF
D gene: -
V gene: TRBV2
J gene: TRBJ2-2
clone size: -

CDR3 DNA: TGTGCCAGCAGTCCGGGGCAGGGAAGCACAGATACGCAGTATTTT
CDR3 protein: CASSPGQGSTDTQYF
D gene: -
V gene: TRBV25-1
J gene: TRBJ2-3
clone size: -

CDR3 DNA: TGTGCCAGCAGCTTGGGGCAGGGGGCCAGGAACACTGAAGCTTTCTTT
CDR3 protein: CASSLGQGARNTEAFF
D gene: TRBD1
V gene: TRBV7-2
J gene: TRBJ1-1
clone size: -

CDR3 DNA: TGTGCCAGCAGCTTAGGCCCGCACCAGTTCTTC
CDR3 protein: CASSLGPHQFF
D gene: -
V gene: TRBV7-2
J gene: TRBJ2-1
clone size: -

CDR3 DNA: TGTGCCAGCAGTGAACAGGTCTATGGCTACACCTTC
CDR3 protein: CASSEQVYGYTF
D gene: -
V gene: TRBV2
J gene: TRBJ1-2
clone size: once